The entry that follows covers one T cell receptor (beta chain) sequence. Specified time point: cycle 4 day 1 (C4D1), after more than 5 weeks of nivolumab. Brentuximab vedotin exposure varied, and every patient relapsed after autologous stem cell transplantation. V was pared by 5 bases and J by 2 bases, with 13 bases between. CDR1 MNHEY and CDR2 SMNVEV come from the germline V gene (reference sequence). CDR3 length equals 14 residues. The data stem from a study of PD-1 blockade in classical Hodgkin lymphoma. TCRdb keeps only in-frame clones here, not all; method: immunoSEQ multiplex PCR. The sample has 100,000 or so clones, approximately 89% seen once.

The clonotype originates from a human donor with classical Hodgkin lymphoma. The V and J genes are TRBV27 and TRBJ2-7, with D perhaps assigned TRBD1 or TRBD2 (5 bases each). The input for sequencing was peripheral blood mononuclear cells (PBMCs), taken before the fourth cycle of nivolumab. CDR3 coding DNA: TGTGCCAGCAGTCCTCGGGACGGAACCTACGAGCAGTACTTC. This translates into CASSPRDGTYEQYF.